Described below is a single TCR beta chain sequence and its context. V dropped 2 bases and J dropped 7 bases, with 8 bases sitting between them. Germline CDR1 and CDR2: LNHDA and SQIVND (reference sequence). This CDR3 is built from 12 residues. This specimen comes from a study of blood T cell repertoires in COVID-19. Background on the study: Acute and convalescent COVID-19 specimens originated in the United States, Italy and Spain. Nucleic acid was either cDNA or gDNA, and it came from T cells, B-cell-depleted T cells, or PBMCs.

Authors' analysis steps: Amplification of reference gene primers was used by the study to estimate nucleated cell counts. The protocol was immunoSEQ multiplex PCR, while the TCRdb copy is restricted to in-frame clones and leaves out a portion. The DNA gave D and trimming, while V, J and clone size come from that table. The sample holds approximately 170,000 clones; approximately 80% are singletons and the top ten take around 6%. Categorization into cohorts depended on clinical history that participants reported. This chain connects TRBV19 to TRBJ1-2, with TRBD1 as a possible D gene (5 bases). This sequence was found in a man in his forties or fifties who had recovered from COVID-19. Sample: PBMCs or T cells enriched from blood (not recorded which). The CDR3 sequence is CASSIPGGGYTF. The CDR3 DNA sequence: TGTGCCAGTAGTATACCCGGGGGTGGCTACACCTTC.